The rows below give T cell receptor beta chains drawn from one sample of a study of regulatory T cells in long-lasting Graves disease. TCRdb re-called the multiplex PCR reads through MiXCR, storing one row per CDR3 protein. The table has 400,000 to 450,000 distinct CDR3 sequences, around 20% seen once. The sequences come from peripheral blood mononuclear cells (PBMCs), collected when the disease was refractory, from a patient treated with antithyroid drugs. Receptor source: a female donor with Graves disease. CDR3s include the opening cysteine and the closing phenylalanine or tryptophan. A D gene is named only where the DNA matches it firmly. Rows give clone size only sometimes, using once, few, many, or a class for an expanded clone.

>TRBD2|TRBV5-1|TRBJ2-6|-
TGCGCCAGCAGCTTGGGACCAGCGGGAGGGAGCCCTGGGGCCAACGTCCTGACTTTC
CASSLGPAGGSPGANVLTF
>-|TRBV2|TRBJ1-4|-
TGTGCCAGCAGTGAACCCAGATCGGATGAAAAACTGTTTTTT
CASSEPRSDEKLFF
>-|TRBV9|TRBJ2-5|many
TGTGCCAGCAGCGTAGTCGGGGGAGAAGAGACCCAGTACTTC
CASSVVGGEETQYF
>TRBD1|TRBV2|TRBJ1-5|many
TGTGCCAGCAGTGGGGACAGGTCTGGCAATCAGCCCCAGCATTTT
CASSGDRSGNQPQHF
>TRBD2|TRBV14|TRBJ2-5|-
TGTGCCAGCAGCCAGAGACTAGCGGGAGAAGAGACCCAGTACTTC
CASSQRLAGEETQYF
>TRBD2|TRBV2|TRBJ2-7|many
TGTGCCAGCTTAAGGACCGGGACTAGTCTCGAGCAGTACTTC
CASLRTGTSLEQYF
>-|TRBV7-3|TRBJ2-5|-
TGTGCCAGCAGCCCTACAGGAGAGGCCCAGTACTTC
CASSPTGEAQYF
>-|TRBV28|TRBJ2-4|many
TGTGCCAGCAGCGAGGGGAGGCGTGGTGCCAAAAACATTCAGTACTTC
CASSEGRRGAKNIQYF
>-|TRBV5-1|TRBJ2-7|-
TGCGCCAGCAGCTCCGGCGGGACAGCGTCTTACGAGCAGTACTTC
CASSSGGTASYEQYF
>-|TRBV27|TRBJ2-5|many
TGTGCCAGCAGTATCGAGGGCAACCCGACAGAGACCCAGTACTTC
CASSIEGNPTETQYF
>-|TRBV28|TRBJ1-2|many
TGTGCCAGCAGTTCGGGACGGACCTATGGCTACACCTTC
CASSSGRTYGYTF
>TRBD2|TRBV12-3/TRBV12-4|TRBJ2-1|-
TGTGCCAGCAGTCCCGGGGGGGGTCGGGGCGGGAGGACGGACAATGAGCAGTTCTTC
CASSPGGGRGGRTDNEQFF
>TRBD2|TRBV5-1|TRBJ2-4|few
TGCGCCAGCAGCTTGAGTCTAGCGGGAAAAAACATTCAGTACTTC
CASSLSLAGKNIQYF
>-|TRBV12-3/TRBV12-4|TRBJ1-5|many
TGTGCCAGCAGACTAGTAGGGAGGGGGATCGATCGACAGCCCCAGCATTTT
CASRLVGRGIDRQPQHF
>TRBD1|TRBV28|TRBJ1-4|-
TGTGCCAGCACCTACCGCCGGACAGGGGGCGGAGGTGAAAAACTGTTTTTT
CASTYRRTGGGGEKLFF
>-|TRBV20-1|TRBJ1-1|-
TGCAGTGCTAGCGACATTCGAACGAGCACTGAAGCTTTCTTT
CSASDIRTSTEAFF
>TRBD1|TRBV28|TRBJ1-5|many
TGTGCCAGCAGTTTATGGGCCGGGGCAGGGGGAAGCAATCAGCCCCAGCATTTT
CASSLWAGAGGSNQPQHF
>-|TRBV12-3/TRBV12-4|TRBJ2-7|many
TGTGCCAGTATGGCTCCGGGCCGCGGGACCTACGAGCAGTACTTC
CASMAPGRGTYEQYF
>TRBD1|TRBV20-1|TRBJ1-1|few
TGCAGTGCTACCACAGGGGGTTACGCTGAAGCTTTCTTT
CSATTGGYAEAFF
>-|TRBV27|TRBJ1-2|-
TGTGCCAGCAAACGGACAGAAACTGGCTACACCTTC
CASKRTETGYTF
>-|TRBV28|TRBJ2-7|many
TGTGCCAGCAGTTTATTCGGGTTCGAGCAGTACTTC
CASSLFGFEQYF
>-|TRBV29-1|TRBJ2-5|-
TGCAGCGTTAACCTAGCAATAGGGGAGACCCAGTACTTC
CSVNLAIGETQYF
>-|TRBV6-2/TRBV6-3|TRBJ2-5|-
TGTGCCAGCACCAAAATACAGGGTTGGGAGACCCAGTACTTC
CASTKIQGWETQYF
>-|TRBV3-1|TRBJ2-5|-
TGTGCCAGCAGCCAAGGGGACCCCGAAGAGACCCAGTACTTC
CASSQGDPEETQYF
>TRBD1|TRBV5-1|TRBJ1-2|-
TGCGCCAGCAGTAAGGAGGGGGCTACGATCTATGGCTACACCTTC
CASSKEGATIYGYTF
>-|TRBV20-1|TRBJ2-1|-
TGCAGTGCTAGGGGGGGGGACGGGGGCACCTACAATGAGCAGTTCTTC
CSARGGDGGTYNEQFF
>-|TRBV29-1|TRBJ1-5|few
TGCAGCGTTGAAATTTGTGGCTGTCCTATGCCCCAGCATTTT
CSVEICGCPMPQHF
>-|TRBV5-5|TRBJ2-6|-
TGTGCCAGCAGCTTGGGGGAGGTTAGCTCTGGGGCCAACGTCCTGACTTTC
CASSLGEVSSGANVLTF
>-|TRBV25-1|TRBJ1-1|few
TGTGCCAGCAGTGATCGATATCCTGAAGCTTTCTTT
CASSDRYPEAFF
>-|TRBV29-1|TRBJ2-5|many
TGCAGCGTTGAAGGCAGGGGCCCAAAAGAGACCCAGTACTTC
CSVEGRGPKETQYF
>-|TRBV6-2/TRBV6-3|TRBJ2-1|-
TGTGCCAGCAGTAACGGACTTTTCGATGAGCAGTTCTTC
CASSNGLFDEQFF
>TRBD1|TRBV6-1|TRBJ2-2|few
TGTGCCAGCGGGACAGGGGATCTATCCGGGGAGCTGTTTTTT
CASGTGDLSGELFF
>TRBD1|TRBV6-5|TRBJ1-3|-
TGTGCCAGCAGTTACGGGACAGGATCCTCTGGAAACACCATATATTTT
CASSYGTGSSGNTIYF
>TRBD1|TRBV15|TRBJ2-7|-
TGTGCCACCAGCAATATGAAACCACAGGGGTCCGCCTACGAGCAGTACTTC
CATSNMKPQGSAYEQYF
>-|TRBV6-1|TRBJ2-1|few
TGTGCCAGCACCGGGTTCTCGTTCAATGAGCAGTTCTTC
CASTGFSFNEQFF
>-|TRBV20-1|TRBJ2-1|-
TGCAGTGCCCCCAACCTTAGCCCCAGCTCCTACAATGAGCAGTTCTTC
CSAPNLSPSSYNEQFF
>TRBD1|TRBV28|TRBJ1-6|many
TGTGCCAGCAGCATCGGGACAGCCTATAATTCACCCCTCCACTTT
CASSIGTAYNSPLHF
>-|TRBV15|TRBJ2-4|many
TGTGCCACCAGCAGTTTTCCCTTTAGTGATAGTGGCCTCGACGCCAAAAACATTCAGTACTTC
CATSSFPFSDSGLDAKNIQYF
>-|TRBV12-3/TRBV12-4|TRBJ2-6|-
TGTGCCAGCAGTTATGCAGGGTTCACTGGGGCCAACGTCCTGGCTTTC
CASSYAGFTGANVLAF
>TRBD2|TRBV7-8|TRBJ2-4|-
TGTGCCAGCAGCGAACCTCCATGGGAGGGGGCCAAAAACATTCAGTACTTC
CASSEPPWEGAKNIQYF
>TRBD1|TRBV30|TRBJ1-2|few
TGTGCCTGGACCCCCCCGGGACAGGGAGGAGGCTACACCTTC
CAWTPPGQGGGYTF
>TRBD1|TRBV7-9|TRBJ2-7|-
TGTGCCAGCAGCTTAGGGGACAGACCTAGAGGCGAGCAGTACTTC
CASSLGDRPRGEQYF
>TRBD1|TRBV28|TRBJ2-7|many
TGTGCCAGCAGTGGATTGGGGACAGGATCCTACGAGCAGTACTTC
CASSGLGTGSYEQYF
>-|TRBV28|TRBJ2-2|few
TGTGCCATAGGGCGGAACACCGGGGAGCTGTTTTTT
CAIGRNTGELFF
>-|TRBV4-3|TRBJ2-7|few
TGCGCCAGCAGCCAAGGACTAGACCCCTCCTACGAGCAGTACTTC
CASSQGLDPSYEQYF
>-|TRBV20-1|TRBJ2-2|few
TGCAGTGCTAGACCCGGGAGCGGGAACACCGGGGAGCTGTTTTTT
CSARPGSGNTGELFF
>-|TRBV28|TRBJ1-2|few
TGTGCCAGCAAAGAGCTTAACTATGGCTACACCTTC
CASKELNYGYTF